Below are 22 T cell receptor beta chains sequenced from a single sample in a study of cytomegalovirus exposure and HLA in healthy donors. PCR involved 60 Vbeta and 13 Jbeta primers. Data came from immunoSEQ multiplex PCR; TCRdb stores just in-frame clones and leaves some out. This sample carries about 220,000 clones, roughly 87% of them seen once, and the ten largest clones take 5.5% to 7.5%. Specimen: PBMCs. The receptor source for this set is a man aged 40-55 years in good health and CMV-seropositive.

The V gene is TRBV4-1, the J gene TRBJ2-1; D is ambiguous. Trimming shortened V by 0 bases and J by 7 bases, and 7 bases separated the two germline ends. Per germline, CDR1 MGHRA and CDR2 YSYEKL. This CDR3 spans 13 amino acids. CDR3 sequence: CASSQDNQNEQFF. The CDR3 nucleotides are TGCGCCAGCAGCCAAGATAATCAGAATGAGCAGTTCTTC.

This clone was observed a handful of times. Relative to the germline gene, one junction end is altered; a read error may explain this. The gene calls are TRBV7-7 and TRBJ2-2, with D tentatively TRBD2 (5 bases). From germline, CDR1 is SSHAT and CDR2 FNYEAQ (reference sequence). The CDR3 sequence is 15 residues long. The CDR3 bases are TGTGCTAGCAGACCCCTAGGGAGTGGCACCGGGGAGCTGTTTTTT. Amino acid sequence: CASRPLGSGTGELFF. The full variable domain, its missing parts supplied by reference TRBV7-7 and TRBJ2-2, is GAGVSQSPRYKVTKRGQDVTLRCDPISSHATLYWYQQALGQGPEFLTYFNYEAQPDKSGLPSDRFSAERPEGSISTLTIQRTEQRDSAMYRCASRPLGSGTGELFFGEGSRLTVL.

The V gene is TRBV6-6, the J gene TRBJ1-5; D unresolved. The germline CDR1 and CDR2 sequences are MNHNY and SVGAGI (reference sequence). The CDR3 contains 13 residues. Trimming took off 7 bases at V and 8 bases at J, with 15 bases between the two ends. The DNA of the CDR3 is TGTGCCAGCACTTTTCGACTCGCCGAGCCCCAGCATTTT. As protein: CASTFRLAEPQHF.

This clone has just a few counts. J is TRBJ1-1 and V is TRBV5-6; TRBD1 agrees at 8 bases. Germline V lookup: CDR1 SGHDT, CDR2 YYEEEE. There are 16 residues in the CDR3. The ends lost 4 bases at V and 0 bases at J; junction bases unmatched: 8. CDR3 bases: TGTGCCAGCAGCGTAGACCTGGGACAGGTGAACACTGAAGCTTTCTTT. Translating it yields CASSVDLGQVNTEAFF.

Comments on this clone: In the same sample, other DNA sequences code for this CDR3. The chain links TRBV7-3 to TRBJ1-5; D is perhaps TRBD1 (6 bases). The CDR3 contains 13 residues. Germline CDR1 and CDR2: SGHTA and FQGTGA. Trimming shortened V by 5 bases and J by 5 bases, and 10 bases separated the two germline ends. The CDR3 bases are TGTGCCAGCAGCCTGGACAGTTATCAGCCCCAGCATTTT. This translates into CASSLDSYQPQHF.

This clone has only a few counts. V is TRBV19 and J is TRBJ2-2; TRBD1 is a possible D gene (5 bases). The germline V gene encodes CDR1 LNHDA and CDR2 SQIVND (reference sequence). V shed 4 bases and J shed 0 bases, with 9 bases lying between them. The CDR3 totals 15 residues. CDR3 in DNA: TGTGCCAGTAGTACACAAGGGGCGAACACCGGGGAGCTGTTTTTT. It translates to CASSTQGANTGELFF.

The chain links TRBV29-1 to TRBJ1-1, with D possibly TRBD1 on 5 matching bases. The CDR3 consists of 15 residues. The germline gives CDR1 SQVTM, CDR2 ANQGSEA. V shed 4 bases and J shed 0 bases, with 15 bases lying between them. The CDR3 loop is CSVARQKTLNTEAFF. CDR3 nucleotides: TGCAGCGTTGCGAGACAGAAGACCCTGAACACTGAAGCTTTCTTT.

The CDR3 sequence is CASSLVTENEQFF. CDR3 DNA sequence: TGTGCCAGCAGCTTAGTGACTGAGAATGAGCAGTTCTTC. This chain connects TRBV7-6 to TRBJ2-1, with D hard to call. The CDR3 has 13 residues. With 1 base removed from V and 7 bases from J, the gap between germline ends came to 8 bases. Germline V gives CDR1 SGHVS, CDR2 FNYEAQ.

This clone was picked up one time. The chain employs TRBV7-5 and TRBJ2-7; the D call of TRBD2 is as the table states it, not checked on the DNA. TRBV7-5 is marked as a pseudogene. The length of the CDR3 is 17 residues. The CDR3 bases are TGTGCCAGAAGCGGTTACCCTGTAGGGGGAGGGCCGGTAGAGCAGTACGTC. It is translated as CARSGYPVGGGPVEQYV.

The chain links TRBV6-1 to TRBJ2-2; TRBD1 agrees at 7 bases. Trimming took 5 bases from V and 5 from J; bases not matched to a gene: 8. The germline CDR1 and CDR2 sequences are MNHNS and SASEGT. There are 15 residues in the CDR3. The CDR3 sequence: CASSTRDSRTGELFF. The CDR3 coding sequence is TGTGCCAGCAGTACCCGGGACAGCAGAACCGGGGAGCTGTTTTTT.

The genes are TRBV9 and TRBJ1-1; 8 nucleotides agree with TRBD1. The V gene end was trimmed by 3 bases and the J gene end by 2 bases; junction bases not matched to a gene: 3. The V gene's germline CDR1 is SGDLS and CDR2 YYNGEE. The CDR3 covers 14 residues. In nucleotides, the CDR3 is TGTGCCAGCAGCGACGGGACAGGTAACACTGAAGCTTTCTTT. Amino acid sequence: CASSDGTGNTEAFF.

This clone was seen only once. V is TRBV5-8 and J is TRBJ2-1; D perhaps matches TRBD2 (6 bases). CDR3 length: 16 residues. V gave up 0 bases and J gave up 0 bases, with 10 bases separating them. Germline V gene sequence: CDR1 SGHTS, CDR2 YDEGEE. The DNA of the CDR3 is TGTGCCAGCAGCTTGGGACTAGGGAGCTCCTACAATGAGCAGTTCTTC. This sequence encodes CASSLGLGSSYNEQFF.

V is TRBV11-2 and J is TRBJ1-5; 8 positions match TRBD1. Losses at the gene ends were 5 bases for V and 1 base for J; bases not matched to a gene: 4. CDR1 and CDR2 from the germline V gene are SGHAT and FQNNGV. This CDR3 comprises 15 residues. The CDR3 protein is CASSLWTGSNQPQHF. CDR3 DNA: TGTGCCAGCAGCCTCTGGACAGGGAGCAATCAGCCCCAGCATTTT.

The CDR3 region is CASSPSETQYF. As DNA, the CDR3 is TGTGCCAGCAGTCCCTCGGAGACCCAGTACTTC. The chain recombines TRBV2 with TRBJ2-5; D is undetermined. V lost 5 bases, J lost 5 bases, and 6 bases lay in between. CDR1 and CDR2 (germline): SNHLY, FYNNEI. The CDR3 is made up of 11 amino acids.

V gene TRBV10-1 combines with J gene TRBJ1-3; D is ambiguous. This CDR3 spans 13 amino acids. The germline V gene has CDR1 WNHNN and CDR2 SYGVQD (reference sequence). With 7 bases removed from V and 0 bases from J, the gap between germline ends came to 7 bases. For the CDR3, the DNA is TGCGCCAGCATGGAGTTCTCTGGAAACACCATATATTTT. This gives the protein CASMEFSGNTIYF.

This chain joins TRBV5-5 and TRBJ2-7; tentative D call: TRBD1 (6 bases). CDR1 is SGHKS, CDR2 YYEKEE, per germline (reference sequence). V lost 1 base and J 2 bases, leaving 10 bases between the germline ends. The CDR3 runs to 14 residues. In DNA form, the CDR3 reads TGTGCCAGCAGCTTGCGGACAGCAACCTACGAGCAGTACTTC. Its protein product is CASSLRTATYEQYF.

CDR3 residues: CASSPGGGEAFF. The CDR3 DNA reads TGTGCCAGCAGCCCGGGGGGAGGAGAAGCTTTCTTT. The chain recombines TRBV5-6 with TRBJ1-1; possible D gene TRBD1, 5 bases. CDR3 length: 12 amino acids. V gave up 4 bases and J gave up 8 bases, with 12 bases separating them. Germline V gene lookup returns CDR1 SGHDT and CDR2 YYEEEE.

V gene TRBV27 combines with J gene TRBJ1-2, with D perhaps TRBD1 (5 bases). The CDR3 is 14 amino acids. The germline V gene has CDR1 MNHEY and CDR2 SMNVEV (reference sequence). V was pared by 5 bases and J by 3 bases, with 13 bases between. The CDR3 nucleotides read TGTGCCAGCAGTGCGGGGGGAGGGTACTATGGCTACACCTTC. It translates to CASSAGGGYYGYTF.

V usage is TRBV6-1 and J usage is TRBJ1-2, with 8 bases that match TRBD1. V shed 6 bases and J 4 bases; nucleotides not matched to a gene: 4. CDR1 is MNHNS, CDR2 SASEGT, per germline. The CDR3 covers 13 residues. Written as DNA, the CDR3 is TGTGCCAGCAGAGCGGACAGGGCCTATGGCTACACCTTC. Translation: CASRADRAYGYTF.

J is TRBJ2-7 and V is TRBV6-5; perhaps TRBD1 as D (6 bases). Germline CDR1 is MNHEY and CDR2 is SVGAGI. The V end was cut by 0 bases, the J end by 2 bases, with 11 bases between. This CDR3 has 15 amino acids. DNA for the CDR3: TGTGCCAGCAGTTACTCCCTACAGGGAACCTACGAGCAGTACTTC. Protein product: CASSYSLQGTYEQYF.

This clone was recorded once. The rearrangement joins TRBV6-1 to TRBJ1-1; the D gene is possibly TRBD1 (5 bases). Germline lookup yields CDR1 MNHNS and CDR2 SASEGT. V lost 2 bases, J lost 5 bases, and 12 bases lay in between. The CDR3 is made up of 14 amino acids. CDR3 sequence reads: CASSEPFPGTEAFF. In DNA, the CDR3 is TGTGCCAGCAGTGAACCGTTTCCAGGGACTGAAGCTTTCTTT.

The gene calls are TRBV19 and TRBJ2-5; the D gene is possibly TRBD1 (6 bases). There are 13 residues in the CDR3. Trimming stripped 4 bases from V and 1 base from J, with 7 bases between. Germline V CDR1 and CDR2: LNHDA, SQIVND (reference sequence). DNA of the CDR3: TGTGCCAGTAGTAAAGGGGGCCAAGAGACCCAGTACTTC. Residues: CASSKGGQETQYF. The full variable domain, rest sourced from reference TRBV19 and TRBJ2-5, is DGGITQSPKYLFRKEGQNVTLSCEQNLNHDAMYWYRQDPGQGLRLIYYSQIVNDFQKGDIAEGYSVSREKKESFPLTVTSAQKNPTAFYLCASSKGGQETQYFGPGTRLLVL.